This T cell receptor beta chain was retrieved from a study of blood T cell repertoires in COVID-19. Clones were sequenced by immunoSEQ multiplex PCR, and TCRdb holds only the in-frame ones, with some missing. The sample records about 86,000 clones, roughly 91% being singletons. The CDR3 is 15 amino acids. Trimming took off 5 bases at V and 4 bases at J, with 15 bases between the two ends. Germline V gene data show CDR1 as SEHNR and CDR2 as FQNEAQ (reference sequence). The chain has TRBV7-9 and TRBJ2-1; tentative D call: TRBD2 (5 bases). The sequenced sample was PBMCs or T cells enriched from blood (not recorded which). This TCR derives from a woman aged 45 to 65 with acute COVID-19. DNA for the CDR3: TGTGCCAGCAGCCCCTCAGGAGGCCCTTACAATGAGCAGTTCTTC. Protein product: CASSPSGGPYNEQFF.